A single sample is the source of the 25 T cell receptor beta chains below, sequenced in a study of cytomegalovirus exposure and HLA in healthy donors. Researchers ran the PCR with 60 Vbeta and 13 Jbeta primers. Profiled with immunoSEQ multiplex PCR; TCRdb holds only in-frame clones, not every one. The data contain about 160,000 clones, around 72% of them singletons. Sequenced input: PBMCs. Every receptor here comes from a female donor in good health and CMV-seronegative.

The chain carries TRBV29-1 and TRBJ2-1; D is perhaps TRBD2 (6 bases). CDR1 is SQVTM, CDR2 ANQGSEA, per germline. The CDR3 is 16 residues long. V was pared by 1 base and J by 2 bases, with 15 bases between. The CDR3 loop is CSVEGGEASPYNEQFF. CDR3 nucleotides: TGCAGCGTTGAAGGGGGGGAAGCGAGCCCCTACAATGAGCAGTTCTTC.

The J gene is TRBJ1-2, the V gene TRBV19, with unresolved D. The CDR3 sequence is 11 residues long. Germline V gene data show CDR1 as LNHDA and CDR2 as SQIVND (reference sequence). Between the trimmed V and J ends, which lost 7 bases and 8 bases, there was a span of 11 bases. The CDR3 DNA sequence: TGTGCCAGTAAACGGGGTGGCGGCTACACCTTC. It codes for CASKRGGGYTF.

The J gene is TRBJ1-1, the V gene TRBV2; D perhaps matches TRBD1 (6 bases). V was clipped by 4 bases and J by 3 bases, with 9 bases between them. CDR1 is SNHLY, CDR2 FYNNEI, per germline. CDR3 length: 13 amino acids. CDR3 loop: CASSGQGYTEAFF. In nucleotides, the CDR3 is TGTGCCAGCAGTGGTCAGGGGTACACTGAAGCTTTCTTT.

The chain employs TRBV5-1 and TRBJ1-2; 12 nucleotides line up with TRBD1. After removal of 4 bases from V and 7 bases from J, the junction contained 8 bases not matched to a gene. CDR1 is SGHRS and CDR2 is YFSETQ in the germline V gene. The CDR3 runs to 15 residues. For the CDR3, the DNA is TGCGCCAGCAGCGAACCGGGACAGGGGGCGATTGGCTACACCTTC. Protein sequence: CASSEPGQGAIGYTF.

The chain joins TRBV4-1 to TRBJ2-3, with 11 positions matching TRBD2. V dropped 1 base and J dropped 8; count of bases not matched to a gene: 8. This CDR3 region has 16 residues. From germline, CDR1 is MGHRA and CDR2 YSYEKL. CDR3 coding DNA: TGCGCCAGCAGCCAAGTGGTTAGCGGGGGGGCTGGTACGCAGTATTTT. Translating gives CASSQVVSGGAGTQYF.

This sequence joins TRBV27 and TRBJ2-5; 8 bases fit TRBD1. Near its end, the DNA agrees better with TRBJ2-7, so the J call may be wrong. Germline V CDR1 and CDR2: MNHEY, SMNVEV (reference sequence). CDR3 length: 13 residues. The CDR3 sequence: CASSLGTGYEQYF. The CDR3 coding sequence is TGTGCCAGCAGTTTAGGGACAGGATACGAGCAGTACTTC.

The chain employs TRBV2 and TRBJ1-1, with 9 bases matching TRBD1. The CDR3 length is 15 residues. V was pared by 6 bases and J by 1 base, with 6 bases of the junction left unmatched. CDR1 is SNHLY, CDR2 FYNNEI, per germline. CDR3 DNA: TGTGCCAGCAGGCATCCGGGACAGGGGAACACTGAAGCTTTCTTT. It translates to CASRHPGQGNTEAFF.

This chain joins TRBV6-1 and TRBJ1-6, with no clear D. The V gene lost 3 bases and the J gene lost 8 bases, with 11 bases spanning the gap. CDR1 MNHNS and CDR2 SASEGT come from the germline V gene. The CDR3 sequence is 14 residues long. The CDR3 DNA is TGTGCCAGCAGTGAGGCCCTCGACTATTCACCCCTCCACTTT. This encodes CASSEALDYSPLHF.

The chain is built from TRBV6-5 and TRBJ1-1, with D hard to call. The CDR3 runs 14 residues. V gave up 0 bases and J gave up 1 base, with 6 bases separating them. Germline loops: CDR1 MNHEY, CDR2 SVGAGI. CDR3 sequence (DNA): TGTGCCAGCAGTTACTCGTCACAGAACACTGAAGCTTTCTTT. This sequence encodes CASSYSSQNTEAFF.

The V gene is TRBV4-1, the J gene TRBJ2-7; 7 bases match TRBD2. The germline CDR1 and CDR2 sequences are MGHRA and YSYEKL. This CDR3 has 15 amino acids. J gave up 0 bases and V 1 base, and 3 bases lay outside the gene matches. The CDR3 DNA sequence: TGCGCCAGCAGCCAAGGGGGGACTACCTCCTACGAGCAGTACTTC. It encodes CASSQGGTTSYEQYF.

The J gene is TRBJ1-3, the V gene TRBV18; D call uncertain. This CDR3 contains 16 residues. V gave up 6 bases and J gave up 0 bases, with 15 bases separating them. The germline V gene encodes CDR1 KGHSH and CDR2 LQKENI. This chain's CDR3 is CASSQGPGSSGNTIYF. CDR3 coding DNA: TGTGCCAGCTCTCAAGGGCCGGGGAGCTCTGGAAACACCATATATTTT.

The chain joins TRBV10-1 to TRBJ1-6; D remains ambiguous. V lost 11 bases and J lost 0, with 17 bases in between. Germline V gene lookup returns CDR1 WNHNN and CDR2 SYGVQD (reference sequence). The CDR3 is 16 amino acids. For the CDR3, the DNA is TGCGCCCGCGGGAGAGCGGGTTGCTCCTATAATTCACCCCTCCACTTT. Translating it yields CARGRAGCSYNSPLHF.

The chain is built from TRBV19 and TRBJ1-2, with D tentatively TRBD1 (6 bases). This CDR3 contains 13 residues. Trimming took 6 bases from V and 12 from J, leaving 20 bases between them. CDR1 is LNHDA, CDR2 SQIVND, per germline (reference sequence). The CDR3 DNA follows: TGTGCCAGTAGCAACCTCGACAGGCTAGGGGACACCTTC. Amino acids: CASSNLDRLGDTF.

This chain uses TRBV7-3 with TRBJ2-1; D perhaps matches TRBD2 (6 bases). Germline V gene data show CDR1 as SGHTA and CDR2 as FQGTGA. V lost 0 bases to trimming and J lost 7 bases, with 7 bases between them. The CDR3 runs 13 residues. The CDR3 sequence: CASSLTRENEQFF. In DNA, the CDR3 is TGTGCCAGCAGCTTAACTCGGGAGAATGAGCAGTTCTTC.

The V and J genes are TRBV30 and TRBJ2-2; no firm D call. Germline V CDR1 and CDR2: GTSNPN, SVGIG (reference sequence). The CDR3 totals 14 residues. Trimming took off 4 bases at V and 3 bases at J, with 12 bases between the two ends. CDR3 nucleotides: TGTGCCTGGAAAGGATTTGGAGACACCGGGGAGCTGTTTTTT. The encoded protein is CAWKGFGDTGELFF.

The chain carries TRBV30 and TRBJ2-5; 8 bases are a match to TRBD1. The J call may be in error: the DNA end matches TRBJ2-7 better. Germline CDR1 and CDR2: GTSNPN and SVGIG (reference sequence). The CDR3 has 14 amino acids. CDR3 coding DNA: TGTGCCTGGGGAGACAGGGGTAGGGCCTACGAGCAGTACTTC. Its protein is CAWGDRGRAYEQYF.

V usage is TRBV2 and J usage is TRBJ1-5, with D possibly matching TRBD1 (5 bases). This CDR3 region has 15 residues. The V gene lost 8 bases and the J gene lost 1 base, with 15 bases spanning the gap. The germline gives CDR1 SNHLY, CDR2 FYNNEI. The CDR3 bases are TGTGCCAGCTCGCGGGAGCAGGGAAGCAATCAGCCCCAGCATTTT. Amino acids: CASSREQGSNQPQHF.

The chain employs TRBV13 and TRBJ1-2, with 9 bases fitting TRBD1. CDR3 length: 14 amino acids. CDR1 and CDR2 (germline): PRHDT, FYEKMQ (reference sequence). Losses at the gene ends were 5 bases for V and 6 bases for J; bases not matched to a gene: 7. CDR3 sequence (DNA): TGTGCCAGCAGCCTTAGACAGGGGGTGAATGGCTACACCTTC. Translation: CASSLRQGVNGYTF.

The J gene is TRBJ2-1, the V gene TRBV5-1; D gene unclear. With 0 bases removed from V and 6 bases from J, the gap between germline ends came to 13 bases. CDR3 length: 15 amino acids. Germline V gene lookup returns CDR1 SGHRS and CDR2 YFSETQ. CDR3 sequence reads: CASSLAHGSTNEQFF. CDR3 bases: TGCGCCAGCAGCTTGGCCCATGGTAGCACCAATGAGCAGTTCTTC.

The chain uses TRBV28 and TRBJ1-5, with 8 bases identical to TRBD1. V shed 7 bases and J 1 base; nucleotides not matched to a gene: 3. The length of the CDR3 is 14 residues. Looked up from germline, CDR1 is MDHEN and CDR2 is SYDVKM. CDR3 DNA sequence: TGTGCCAGCATCAGACAGGGGAGCAATCAGCCCCAGCATTTT. Its translation: CASIRQGSNQPQHF.

The V gene is TRBV7-9, the J gene TRBJ1-2, with D possibly TRBD1 on 6 matching bases. This CDR3 region has 14 residues. V lost 5 bases and J 7 bases, leaving 17 bases between the germline ends. In germline, CDR1 is SEHNR, CDR2 FQNEAQ (reference sequence). In DNA, the CDR3 is TGTGCCAGCAGCCCACAAGAGGACAGACGTGGCTACACCTTC. Its translation: CASSPQEDRRGYTF.

This clone occurred a few times. The V gene is TRBV23-1, the J gene TRBJ1-2; 7 bases are a match to TRBD1. TRBV23-1 is an open reading frame whose function is uncertain. The CDR3 consists of 13 residues. Unmatched junction bases numbered 8, after V lost 9 bases and J lost 4 bases. CDR3 protein: CASRRDSVYGYTF. The CDR3 nucleotides are TGCGCCAGTAGACGGGACAGCGTCTATGGCTACACCTTC.

This clone was seen more than once but under ten times. The gene calls are TRBV6-5 and TRBJ1-1, with unresolved D. V dropped 5 bases and J dropped 1 base, with 14 bases sitting between them. The CDR3 spans 15 residues. Germline assignment: CDR1 MNHEY and CDR2 SVGAGI. The CDR3 region is CASSATPGANTEAFF. CDR3 nucleotide sequence: TGTGCCAGCAGTGCAACCCCGGGAGCGAACACTGAAGCTTTCTTT.

This chain uses TRBV19 with TRBJ2-3; D may be TRBD1 (6 bases). The germline CDR1 and CDR2 sequences are LNHDA and SQIVND (reference sequence). V shed 6 bases and J shed 0 bases, with 13 bases lying between them. This CDR3 region has 15 residues. The DNA of the CDR3 is TGTGCCAGTAGGCCCCGGGACACCAGCACAGATACGCAGTATTTT. The encoded protein is CASRPRDTSTDTQYF.

This clone was counted only a few times. This chain joins TRBV5-6 and TRBJ1-4; 7 nucleotides agree with TRBD1. The CDR3 is 15 residues long. Trimming took 5 bases from V and 6 from J; bases not matched to a gene: 10. The germline V gene has CDR1 SGHDT and CDR2 YYEEEE. The CDR3 spells CASRPFRDSDEKLFF. The CDR3 coding sequence is TGTGCCAGCAGACCCTTCCGGGACAGTGATGAAAAACTGTTTTTT.